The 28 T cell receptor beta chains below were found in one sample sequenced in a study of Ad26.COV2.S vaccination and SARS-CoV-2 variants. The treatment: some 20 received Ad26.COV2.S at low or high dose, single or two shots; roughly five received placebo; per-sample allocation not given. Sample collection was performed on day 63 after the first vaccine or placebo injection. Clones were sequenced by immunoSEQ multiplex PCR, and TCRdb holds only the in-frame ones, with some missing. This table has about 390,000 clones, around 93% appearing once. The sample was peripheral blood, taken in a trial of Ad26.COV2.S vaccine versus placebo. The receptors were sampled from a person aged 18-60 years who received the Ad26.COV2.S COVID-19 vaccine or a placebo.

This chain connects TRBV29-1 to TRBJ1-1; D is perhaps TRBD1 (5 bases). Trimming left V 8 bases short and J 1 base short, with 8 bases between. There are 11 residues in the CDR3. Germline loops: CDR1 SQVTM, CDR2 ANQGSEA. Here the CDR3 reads CSSDRNTEAFF. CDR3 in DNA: TGCAGCTCCGACAGGAACACTGAAGCTTTCTTT.

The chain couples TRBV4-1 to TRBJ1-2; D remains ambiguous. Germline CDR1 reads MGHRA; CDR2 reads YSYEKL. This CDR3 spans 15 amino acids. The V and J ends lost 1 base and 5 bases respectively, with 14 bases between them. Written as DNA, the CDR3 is TGCGCCAGCAGCCAAGTTTCAGGCTGGGCTTATGGCTACACCTTC. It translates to CASSQVSGWAYGYTF.

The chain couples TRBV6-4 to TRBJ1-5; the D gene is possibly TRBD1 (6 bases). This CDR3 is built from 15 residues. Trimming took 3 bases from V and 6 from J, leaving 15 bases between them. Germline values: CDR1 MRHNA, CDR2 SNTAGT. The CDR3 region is CASSERAGASQPQHF. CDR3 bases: TGTGCCAGCAGTGAGAGGGCAGGGGCAAGTCAGCCCCAGCATTTT.

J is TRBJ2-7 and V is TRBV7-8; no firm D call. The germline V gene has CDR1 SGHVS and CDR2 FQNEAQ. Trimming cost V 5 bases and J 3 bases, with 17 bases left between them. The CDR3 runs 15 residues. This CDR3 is CASSPPAVSHYEQYF. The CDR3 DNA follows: TGTGCCAGCAGCCCGCCTGCTGTCAGCCACTACGAGCAGTACTTC.

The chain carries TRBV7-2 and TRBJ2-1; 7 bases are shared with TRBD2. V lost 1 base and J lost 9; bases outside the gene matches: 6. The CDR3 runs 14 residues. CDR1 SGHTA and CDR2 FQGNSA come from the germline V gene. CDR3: CASSLDLRGFEQFF. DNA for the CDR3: TGTGCCAGCAGCTTAGATTTGCGGGGGTTTGAGCAGTTCTTC.

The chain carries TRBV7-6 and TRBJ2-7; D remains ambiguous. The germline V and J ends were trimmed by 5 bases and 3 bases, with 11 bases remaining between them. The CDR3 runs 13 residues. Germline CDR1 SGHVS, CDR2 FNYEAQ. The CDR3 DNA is TGTGCCAGCAGCCATAACCCAGGCTACGAGCAGTACTTC. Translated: CASSHNPGYEQYF.

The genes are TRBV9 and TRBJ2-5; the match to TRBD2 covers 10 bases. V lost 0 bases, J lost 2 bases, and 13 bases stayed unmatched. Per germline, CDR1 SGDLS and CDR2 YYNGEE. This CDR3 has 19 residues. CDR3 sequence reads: CASSVVASGGRGRQETQYF. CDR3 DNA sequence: TGTGCCAGCAGCGTAGTTGCTAGCGGGGGCCGGGGGAGACAAGAGACCCAGTACTTC.

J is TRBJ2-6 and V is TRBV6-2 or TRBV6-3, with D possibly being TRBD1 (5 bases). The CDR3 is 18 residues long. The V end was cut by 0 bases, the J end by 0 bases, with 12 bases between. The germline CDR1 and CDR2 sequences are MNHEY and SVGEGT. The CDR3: CASSYSIRQFSGANVLTF. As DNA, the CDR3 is TGTGCCAGCAGTTACTCAATCCGACAGTTCTCTGGGGCCAACGTCCTGACTTTC.

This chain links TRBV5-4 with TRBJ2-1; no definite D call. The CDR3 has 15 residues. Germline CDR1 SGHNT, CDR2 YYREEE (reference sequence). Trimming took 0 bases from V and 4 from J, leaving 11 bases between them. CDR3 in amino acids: CASSLDEGWYNEQFF. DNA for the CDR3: TGTGCCAGCAGCTTGGATGAAGGGTGGTACAATGAGCAGTTCTTC.

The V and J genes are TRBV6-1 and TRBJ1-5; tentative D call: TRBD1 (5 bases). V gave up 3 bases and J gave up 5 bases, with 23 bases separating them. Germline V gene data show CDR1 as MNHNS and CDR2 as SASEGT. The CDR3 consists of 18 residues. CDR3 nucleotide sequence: TGTGCCAGCAGTGATCGGGGGTTGTATTCTGCGGGTCATCAGCCCCAGCATTTT. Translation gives CASSDRGLYSAGHQPQHF.

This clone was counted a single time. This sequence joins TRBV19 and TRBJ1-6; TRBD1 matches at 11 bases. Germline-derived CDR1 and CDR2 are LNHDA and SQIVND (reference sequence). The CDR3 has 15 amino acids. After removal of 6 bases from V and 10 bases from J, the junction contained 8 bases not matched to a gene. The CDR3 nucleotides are TGTGCCAGTAGGGACCGTGGGACAGGGGGATCACCCCTCCACTTT. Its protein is CASRDRGTGGSPLHF.

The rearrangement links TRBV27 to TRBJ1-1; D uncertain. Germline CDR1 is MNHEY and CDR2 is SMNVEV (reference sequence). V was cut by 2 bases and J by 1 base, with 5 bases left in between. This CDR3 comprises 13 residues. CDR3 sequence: CASSLEENTEAFF. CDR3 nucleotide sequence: TGTGCCAGCAGTTTAGAAGAGAACACTGAAGCTTTCTTT.

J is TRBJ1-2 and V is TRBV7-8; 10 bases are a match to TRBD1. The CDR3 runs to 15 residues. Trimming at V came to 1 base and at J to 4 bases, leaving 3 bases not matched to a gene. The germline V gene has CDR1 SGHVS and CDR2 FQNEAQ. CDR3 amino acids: CASSLVRDRGYGYTF. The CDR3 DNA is TGTGCCAGCAGCTTAGTTAGGGACAGGGGCTATGGCTACACCTTC.

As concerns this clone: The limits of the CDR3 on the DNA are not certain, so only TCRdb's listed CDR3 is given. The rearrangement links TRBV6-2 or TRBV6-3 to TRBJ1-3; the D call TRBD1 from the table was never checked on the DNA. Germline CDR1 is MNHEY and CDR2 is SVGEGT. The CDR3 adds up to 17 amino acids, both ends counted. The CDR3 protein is CASSSSRQVISGNTIYF.

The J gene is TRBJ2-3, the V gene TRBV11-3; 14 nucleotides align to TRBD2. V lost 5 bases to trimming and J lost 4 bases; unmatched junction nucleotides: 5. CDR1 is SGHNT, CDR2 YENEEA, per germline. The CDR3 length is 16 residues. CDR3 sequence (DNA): TGTGCCAGCAGCCAAGGGACTAGCGGGGGCGCAGATACGCAGTATTTT. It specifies CASSQGTSGGADTQYF. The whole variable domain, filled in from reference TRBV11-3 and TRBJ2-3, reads EAGVVQSPRYKIIEKKQPVAFWCNPISGHNTLYWYLQNLGQGPELLIRYENEEAVDDSQLPKDRFSAERLKGVDSTLKIQPAELGDSAVYLCASSQGTSGGADTQYFGPGTRLTVL.

The CDR3 sequence: CASSQDFNGAFRHPYEQYF. The DNA for the CDR3 is TGTGCCAGCAGCCAAGATTTTAACGGGGCGTTCCGTCATCCTTACGAGCAGTACTTC. This rearrangement joins TRBV3-1 (or the pseudogene TRBV3-2) to TRBJ2-7; D is tentatively TRBD1 or TRBD2 (5 bases each). V lost 0 bases, J lost 4 bases, and 25 bases lay in between. CDR3 size: 19 residues. CDR1 and CDR2 (germline): LGHDT, YNNKEL (reference sequence).

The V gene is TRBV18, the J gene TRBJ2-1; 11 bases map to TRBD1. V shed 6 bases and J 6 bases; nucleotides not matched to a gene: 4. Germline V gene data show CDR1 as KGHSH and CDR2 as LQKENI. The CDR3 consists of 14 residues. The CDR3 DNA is TGTGCCAGCTCCGGACAGGGGGCAATCAATGAGCAGTTCTTC. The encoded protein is CASSGQGAINEQFF. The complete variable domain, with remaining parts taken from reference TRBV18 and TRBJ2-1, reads NAGVMQNPRHLVRRRGQEARLRCSPMKGHSHVYWYRQLPEEGLKFMVYLQKENIIDESGMPKERFSAEFPKEGPSILRIQQVVRGDSAAYFCASSGQGAINEQFFGPGTRLTVL.

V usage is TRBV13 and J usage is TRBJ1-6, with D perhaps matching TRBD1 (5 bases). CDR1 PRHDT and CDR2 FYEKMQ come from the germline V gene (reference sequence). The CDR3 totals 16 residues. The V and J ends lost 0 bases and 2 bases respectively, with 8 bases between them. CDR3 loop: CASSLGGGPYNSPLHF. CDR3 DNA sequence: TGTGCCAGCAGCTTAGGTGGGGGTCCCTATAATTCACCCCTCCACTTT.

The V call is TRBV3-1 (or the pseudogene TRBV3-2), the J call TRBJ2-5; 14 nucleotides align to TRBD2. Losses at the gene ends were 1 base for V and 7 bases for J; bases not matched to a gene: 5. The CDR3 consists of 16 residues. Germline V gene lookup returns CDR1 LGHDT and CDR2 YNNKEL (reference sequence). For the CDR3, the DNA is TGTGCCAGCAGCCAAGTAGGGACTAGCGGGGGCGGGACCCAGTACTTC. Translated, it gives CASSQVGTSGGGTQYF.

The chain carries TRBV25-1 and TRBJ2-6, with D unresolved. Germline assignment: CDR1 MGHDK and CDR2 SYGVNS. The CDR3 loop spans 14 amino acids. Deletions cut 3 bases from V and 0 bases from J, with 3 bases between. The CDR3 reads CASSEHSGANVLTF. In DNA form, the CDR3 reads TGTGCCAGCAGTGAGCACTCTGGGGCCAACGTCCTGACTTTC.

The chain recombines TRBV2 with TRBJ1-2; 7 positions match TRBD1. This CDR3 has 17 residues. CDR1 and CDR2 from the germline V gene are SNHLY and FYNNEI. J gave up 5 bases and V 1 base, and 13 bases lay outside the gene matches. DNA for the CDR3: TGTGCCAGCAGTGAAGGGGAGGGATACGGGACAGTGTATGGCTACACCTTC. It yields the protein CASSEGEGYGTVYGYTF.

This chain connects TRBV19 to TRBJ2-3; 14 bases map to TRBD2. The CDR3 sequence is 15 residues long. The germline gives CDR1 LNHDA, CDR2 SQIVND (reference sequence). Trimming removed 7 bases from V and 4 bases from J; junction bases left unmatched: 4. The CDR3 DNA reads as TGTGCCAGTACTGCGGGACTAGCGGGGGCAGATACGCAGTATTTT. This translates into CASTAGLAGADTQYF.

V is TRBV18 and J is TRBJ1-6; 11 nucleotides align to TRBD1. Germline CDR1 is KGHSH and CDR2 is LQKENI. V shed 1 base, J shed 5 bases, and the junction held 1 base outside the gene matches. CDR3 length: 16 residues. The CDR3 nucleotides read TGTGCCAGCTCACCACGGGGACAGGGGGATAATTCACCCCTCCACTTT. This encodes CASSPRGQGDNSPLHF.

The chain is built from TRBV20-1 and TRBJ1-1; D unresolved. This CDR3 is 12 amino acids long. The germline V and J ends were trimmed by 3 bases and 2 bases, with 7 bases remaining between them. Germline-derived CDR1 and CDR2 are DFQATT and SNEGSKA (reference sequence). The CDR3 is CSASWQNTEAFF. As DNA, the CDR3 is TGCAGTGCTAGTTGGCAAAACACTGAAGCTTTCTTT.

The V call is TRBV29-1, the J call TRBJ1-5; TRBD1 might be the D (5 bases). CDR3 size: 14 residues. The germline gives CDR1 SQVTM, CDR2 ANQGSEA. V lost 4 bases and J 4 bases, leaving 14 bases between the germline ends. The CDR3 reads CSVVWGGNNQPQHF. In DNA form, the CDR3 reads TGCAGCGTTGTTTGGGGGGGAAATAATCAGCCCCAGCATTTT.

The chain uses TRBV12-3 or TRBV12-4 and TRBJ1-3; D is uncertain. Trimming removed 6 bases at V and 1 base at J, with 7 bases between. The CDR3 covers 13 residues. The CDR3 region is CASSQISGNTIYF. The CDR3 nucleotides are TGTGCCAGCAGCCAAATATCTGGAAACACCATATATTTT.

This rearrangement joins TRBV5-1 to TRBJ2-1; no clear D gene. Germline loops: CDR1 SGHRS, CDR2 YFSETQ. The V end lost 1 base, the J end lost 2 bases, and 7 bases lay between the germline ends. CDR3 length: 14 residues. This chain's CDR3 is CASSLLPAYNEQFF. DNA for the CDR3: TGCGCCAGCAGCTTGCTCCCTGCCTACAATGAGCAGTTCTTC.

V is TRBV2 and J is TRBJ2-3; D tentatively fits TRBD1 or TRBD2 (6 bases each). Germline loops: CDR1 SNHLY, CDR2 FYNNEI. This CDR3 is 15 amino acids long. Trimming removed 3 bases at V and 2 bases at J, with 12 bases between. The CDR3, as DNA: TGTGCCAGCAGTGATGTCGGGGGACACACAGATACGCAGTATTTT. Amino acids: CASSDVGGHTDTQYF.